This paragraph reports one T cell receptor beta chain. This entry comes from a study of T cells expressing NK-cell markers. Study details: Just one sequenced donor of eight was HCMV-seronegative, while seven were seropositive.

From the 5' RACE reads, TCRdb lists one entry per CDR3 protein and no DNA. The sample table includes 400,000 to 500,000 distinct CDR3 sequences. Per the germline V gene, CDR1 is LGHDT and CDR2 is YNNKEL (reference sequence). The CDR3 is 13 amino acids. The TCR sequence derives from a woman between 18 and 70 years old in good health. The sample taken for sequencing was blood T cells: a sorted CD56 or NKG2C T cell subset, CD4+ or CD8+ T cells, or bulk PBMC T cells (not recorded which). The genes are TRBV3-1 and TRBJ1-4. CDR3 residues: CASSQVTNEKLFF.